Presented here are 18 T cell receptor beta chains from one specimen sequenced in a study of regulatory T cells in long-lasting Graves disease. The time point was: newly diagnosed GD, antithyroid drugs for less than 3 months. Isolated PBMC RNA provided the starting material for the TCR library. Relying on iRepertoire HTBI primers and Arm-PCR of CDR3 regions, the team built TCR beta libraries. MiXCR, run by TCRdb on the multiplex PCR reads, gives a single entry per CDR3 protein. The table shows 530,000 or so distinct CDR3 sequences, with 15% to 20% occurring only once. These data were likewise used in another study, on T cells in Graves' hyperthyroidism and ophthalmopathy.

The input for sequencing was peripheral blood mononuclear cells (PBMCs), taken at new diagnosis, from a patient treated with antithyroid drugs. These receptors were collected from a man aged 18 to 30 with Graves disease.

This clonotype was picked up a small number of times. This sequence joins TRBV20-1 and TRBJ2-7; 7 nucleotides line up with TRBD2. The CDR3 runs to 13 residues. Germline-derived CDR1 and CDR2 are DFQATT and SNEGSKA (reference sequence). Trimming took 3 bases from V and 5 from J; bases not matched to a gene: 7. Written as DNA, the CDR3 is TGCAGTGCTAGTGGGGCGGGAGTTAACGAGCAGTACTTC. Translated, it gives CSASGAGVNEQYF.

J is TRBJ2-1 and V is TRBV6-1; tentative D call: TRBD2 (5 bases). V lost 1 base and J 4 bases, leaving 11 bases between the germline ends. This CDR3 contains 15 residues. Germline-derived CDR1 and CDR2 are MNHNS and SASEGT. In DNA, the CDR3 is TGTGCCAGCAGTGAAGTCAGCGGTGGGTACAATGAGCAGTTCTTC. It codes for CASSEVSGGYNEQFF.

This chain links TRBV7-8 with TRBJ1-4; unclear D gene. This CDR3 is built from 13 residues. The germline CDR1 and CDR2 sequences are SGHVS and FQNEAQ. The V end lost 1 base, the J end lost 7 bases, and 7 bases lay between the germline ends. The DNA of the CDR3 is TGTGCCAGCAGCTTAGGACGCCCTGAAAAACTGTTTTTT. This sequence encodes CASSLGRPEKLFF.

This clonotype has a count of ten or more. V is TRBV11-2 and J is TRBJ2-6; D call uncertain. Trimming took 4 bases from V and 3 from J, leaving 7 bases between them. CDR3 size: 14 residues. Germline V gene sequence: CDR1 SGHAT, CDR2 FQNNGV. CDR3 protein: CASSSPGGANVLTF. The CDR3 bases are TGTGCCAGCAGCTCCCCGGGTGGGGCCAACGTCCTGACTTTC.

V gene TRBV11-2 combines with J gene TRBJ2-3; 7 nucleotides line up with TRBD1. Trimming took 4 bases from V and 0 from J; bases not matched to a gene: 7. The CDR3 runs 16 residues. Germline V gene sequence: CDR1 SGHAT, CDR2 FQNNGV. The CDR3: CASSSLDRVSTDTQYF. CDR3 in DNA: TGTGCCAGCAGCTCGCTCGACAGGGTGAGCACAGATACGCAGTATTTT.

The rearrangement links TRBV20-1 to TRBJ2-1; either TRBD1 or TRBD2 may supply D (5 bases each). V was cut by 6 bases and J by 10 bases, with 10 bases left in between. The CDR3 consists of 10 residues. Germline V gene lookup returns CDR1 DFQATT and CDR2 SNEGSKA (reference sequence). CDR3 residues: CSAKGTEQFF. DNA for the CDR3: TGCAGTGCCAAGGGGACCGAGCAGTTCTTC.

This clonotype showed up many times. The CDR3 bases are TGCAGTGCTAGAGCGATGGCTGGGGCCAACGTCCTGACTTTC. Translating gives CSARAMAGANVLTF. This sequence joins TRBV20-1 and TRBJ2-6; D not certain. Germline CDR1 and CDR2: DFQATT and SNEGSKA (reference sequence). This CDR3 has 14 amino acids. Trimming shortened V by 1 base and J by 2 bases, and 6 bases separated the two germline ends.

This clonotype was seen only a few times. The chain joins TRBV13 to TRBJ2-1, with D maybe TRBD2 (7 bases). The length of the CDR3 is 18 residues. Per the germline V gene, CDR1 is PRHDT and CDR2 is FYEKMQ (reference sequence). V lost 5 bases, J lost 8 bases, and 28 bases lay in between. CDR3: CASSTRRRGWDTSDEQFF. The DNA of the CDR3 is TGTGCCAGCAGCACCAGGAGGAGGGGTTGGGACACTAGCGATGAGCAGTTCTTC.

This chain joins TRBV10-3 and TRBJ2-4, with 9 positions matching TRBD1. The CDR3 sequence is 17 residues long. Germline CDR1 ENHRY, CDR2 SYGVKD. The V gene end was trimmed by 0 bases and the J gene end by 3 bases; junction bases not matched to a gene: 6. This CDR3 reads CAISESLTGGLKNIQYF. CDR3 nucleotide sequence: TGTGCCATCAGTGAGTCGCTCACAGGGGGCCTCAAAAACATTCAGTACTTC.

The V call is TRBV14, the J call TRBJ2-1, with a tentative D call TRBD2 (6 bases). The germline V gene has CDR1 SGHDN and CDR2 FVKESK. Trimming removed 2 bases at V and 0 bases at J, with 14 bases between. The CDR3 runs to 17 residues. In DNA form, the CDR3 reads TGTGCCAGCAGCCAACATACCGGGACTGGCTCCTACAATGAGCAGTTCTTC. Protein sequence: CASSQHTGTGSYNEQFF. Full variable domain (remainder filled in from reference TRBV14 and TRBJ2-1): EAGVTQFPSHSVIEKGQTVTLRCDPISGHDNLYWYRRVMGKEIKFLLHFVKESKQDESGMPNNRFLAERTGGTYSTLKVQPAELEDSGVYFCASSQHTGTGSYNEQFFGPGTRLTVL.

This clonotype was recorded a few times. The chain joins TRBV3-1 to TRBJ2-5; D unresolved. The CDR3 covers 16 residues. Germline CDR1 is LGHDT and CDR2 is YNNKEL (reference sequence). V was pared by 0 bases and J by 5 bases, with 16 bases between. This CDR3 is CASSQDFRAPRETQYF. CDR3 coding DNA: TGTGCCAGCAGCCAAGATTTCCGGGCTCCGCGGGAGACCCAGTACTTC.

The CDR3 DNA reads as TGCAGTGCCCCGTCTCCGCTTACTAGCGGAATCTCCTACGAGCAGTACTTC. Translation gives CSAPSPLTSGISYEQYF. The chain employs TRBV20-1 and TRBJ2-7, with TRBD2 matching over 8 bases. V dropped 6 bases and J dropped 0; count of bases not matched to a gene: 16. Germline CDR1 reads DFQATT; CDR2 reads SNEGSKA (reference sequence). The CDR3 has 17 amino acids.

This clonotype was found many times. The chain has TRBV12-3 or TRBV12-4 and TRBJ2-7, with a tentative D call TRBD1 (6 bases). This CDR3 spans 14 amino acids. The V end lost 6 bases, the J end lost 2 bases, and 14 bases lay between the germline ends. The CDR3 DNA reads TGTGCCAGCAGACCTTCGGGACAAACCTACGAGCAGTACTTC. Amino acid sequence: CASRPSGQTYEQYF.

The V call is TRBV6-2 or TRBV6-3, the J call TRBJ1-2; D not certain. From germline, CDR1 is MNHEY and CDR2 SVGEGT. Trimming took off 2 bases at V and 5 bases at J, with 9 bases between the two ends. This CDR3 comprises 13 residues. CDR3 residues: CASSYGSYYGYTF. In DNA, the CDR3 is TGTGCCAGCAGTTACGGCTCATATTATGGCTACACCTTC.

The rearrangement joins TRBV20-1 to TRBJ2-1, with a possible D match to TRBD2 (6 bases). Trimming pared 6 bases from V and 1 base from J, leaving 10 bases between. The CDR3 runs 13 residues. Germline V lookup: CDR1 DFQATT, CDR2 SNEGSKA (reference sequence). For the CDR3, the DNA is TGCAGTGCCCCCGGGGGTTCCTACAATGAGCAGTTCTTC. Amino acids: CSAPGGSYNEQFF.

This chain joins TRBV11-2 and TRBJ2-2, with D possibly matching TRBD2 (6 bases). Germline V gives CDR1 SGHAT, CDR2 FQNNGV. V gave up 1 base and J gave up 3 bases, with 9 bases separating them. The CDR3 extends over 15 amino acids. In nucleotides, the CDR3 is TGTGCCAGCAGCTTAGGGGAGGTGGACACCGGGGAGCTGTTTTTT. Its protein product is CASSLGEVDTGELFF. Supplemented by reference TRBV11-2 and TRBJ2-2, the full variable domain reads EAGVAQSPRYKIIEKRQSVAFWCNPISGHATLYWYQQILGQGPKLLIQFQNNGVVDDSQLPKDRFSAERLKGVDSTLKIQPAKLEDSAVYLCASSLGEVDTGELFFGEGSRLTVL.

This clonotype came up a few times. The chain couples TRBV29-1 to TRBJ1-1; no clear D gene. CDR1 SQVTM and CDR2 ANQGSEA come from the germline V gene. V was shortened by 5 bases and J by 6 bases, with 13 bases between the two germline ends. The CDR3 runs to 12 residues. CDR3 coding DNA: TGCAGCGTTCTGGTGATGGAAGCTGAAGCTTTCTTT. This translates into CSVLVMEAEAFF.

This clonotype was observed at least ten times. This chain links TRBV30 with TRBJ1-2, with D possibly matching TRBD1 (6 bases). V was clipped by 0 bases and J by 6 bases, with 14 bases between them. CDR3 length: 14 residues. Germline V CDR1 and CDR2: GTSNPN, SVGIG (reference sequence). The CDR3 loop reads CAWSVGSGHHGYTF. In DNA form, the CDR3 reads TGTGCCTGGAGTGTGGGTTCGGGACATCATGGCTACACCTTC.